This T cell receptor beta chain was recorded in a study of immune evolution from preneoplasia to lung adenocarcinoma. Trimming at V came to 1 base and at J to 7 bases, leaving 5 bases not matched to a gene. This CDR3 has 15 amino acids. Germline CDR1 is SEHNR and CDR2 is FQNEAQ (reference sequence). The method was immunoSEQ multiplex PCR; TCRdb's version includes in-frame clones alone and lacks a portion of them. The sample holds roughly 40,000 clones, under 85% seen once. The sequence was obtained from a person aged 55 to 70 with lung adenocarcinoma. Sequencing input: FFPE invasive lung adenocarcinoma tissue. This chain uses TRBV7-9 with TRBJ2-1; 9 bases map to TRBD1. The CDR3 loop is CASSLGQGGGNEQFF. In nucleotides, the CDR3 is TGTGCCAGCAGCTTAGGACAGGGGGGAGGGAATGAGCAGTTCTTC.